One sample yielded the 29 T cell receptor beta chains listed below, sequenced in a study of CD8 T cells in Susac syndrome (dated by TCRdb to between 2018 and 2021). Libraries were constructed by the immunoSEQ multiplex PCR assay. RNA was extracted with the RNeasy kit and 0.5 to 1 ug was reverse transcribed using random hexamers. TCRdb trimmed the raw reads at Q25, called clones with MiXCR and kept productive beta chains. Each entry merges the rows of one CDR3 protein and shows their most common DNA and genes. The sample has some 190,000 distinct CDR3 sequences on record, less than 95% of them singletons. Jointly, the top ten make up about 0.14% of the sample. The sample consisted of CD4+ T cells from PBMCs. The receptors derive from a human donor with Susac syndrome.

This clonotype was picked up one time. This chain connects TRBV12-3 or TRBV12-4 to TRBJ1-5; D may be TRBD1 (5 bases). This CDR3 comprises 17 residues. V shed 5 bases and J shed 6 bases, with 23 bases lying between them. CDR3 in amino acids: CASSKVLRARGSQPQHF. CDR3 coding DNA: TGTGCCAGCAGTAAAGTCCTGAGGGCGCGGGGGAGTCAGCCCCAGCATTTT.

The chain employs TRBV19 and TRBJ1-2; TRBD1 matches 7 bases. The V and J ends lost 5 bases and 4 bases, in that order; junction bases with no gene match: 10. Per germline, CDR1 LNHDA and CDR2 SQIVND (reference sequence). This CDR3 is 15 amino acids long. CDR3 sequence (DNA): TGTGCCAGTAGTGTACCGACAGGGATCGGCTATGGCTACACCTTC. Translating gives CASSVPTGIGYGYTF.

The chain has TRBV5-1 and TRBJ2-7, with TRBD1 matching over 8 bases. CDR3 length equals 16 residues. The V gene end was trimmed by 4 bases and the J gene end by 5 bases; junction bases not matched to a gene: 14. CDR1 is SGHRS, CDR2 YFSETQ, per germline. CDR3 loop: CASSPTTGVAFHEQYF. Here the CDR3 DNA reads TGCGCCAGCAGCCCTACGACAGGGGTAGCGTTCCACGAGCAGTACTTC. The variable domain in full, with the rest retrieved from reference TRBV5-1 and TRBJ2-7, is KAGVTQTPRYLIKTRGQQVTLSCSPISGHRSVSWYQQTPGQGLQFLFEYFSETQRNKGNFPGRFSGRQFSNSRSEMNVSTLELGDSALYLCASSPTTGVAFHEQYFGPGTRLTVT.

This clonotype was seen just once. The genes are TRBV20-1 and TRBJ2-3; TRBD2 matches 15 bases. The CDR3 sequence is 16 residues long. Germline V lookup: CDR1 DFQATT, CDR2 SNEGSKA (reference sequence). CDR3 nucleotide sequence: TGCAGCGTCCCGGGACTAGCGGGGGGCGGGATGGATACGCAGTATTTT. Translating it yields CSVPGLAGGGMDTQYF.

The chain is built from TRBV7-6 and TRBJ2-3, with 7 bases matching TRBD1. This CDR3 is 16 amino acids long. V shed 1 base, J shed 1 base, and the junction held 5 bases outside the gene matches. Per the germline V gene, CDR1 is SGHVS and CDR2 is FNYEAQ. CDR3 in DNA: TGTGCCAGCAGCTTAGGAAGGGACAGACGCACAGATACGCAGTATTTT. It codes for CASSLGRDRRTDTQYF.

The gene calls are TRBV7-2 and TRBJ1-1, with D maybe TRBD1 (6 bases). This CDR3 has 14 amino acids. Between the trimmed V and J ends, which lost 5 bases and 1 base, there was a span of 11 bases. CDR1 SGHTA and CDR2 FQGNSA come from the germline V gene. The chain's CDR3 is CASSPDRWNTEAFF. The CDR3 region has the DNA TGTGCCAGCAGCCCAGACAGGTGGAACACTGAAGCTTTCTTT.

This rearrangement joins TRBV12-3 or TRBV12-4 to TRBJ1-1, with D possibly matching TRBD1 (6 bases). The V end was cut by 8 bases, the J end by 1 base, with 11 bases between. The CDR3 extends over 13 amino acids. In DNA, the CDR3 is TGTGCCAGCCGCGGCAGGGGGAACACTGAAGCTTTCTTT. Encoded protein: CASRGRGNTEAFF.

This clonotype was recorded once. The chain has TRBV5-8 and TRBJ1-1; D is uncertain. The germline V gene has CDR1 SGHTS and CDR2 YDEGEE. V dropped 4 bases and J dropped 1 base, with 14 bases sitting between them. CDR3 length: 15 amino acids. This chain's CDR3 is CASSRRHRTNTEAFF. The CDR3 bases are TGTGCCAGCAGCCGGAGACACCGGACGAACACTGAAGCTTTCTTT. Variable domain in full (rest from reference TRBV5-8 and TRBJ1-1): EAGVTQSPTHLIKTRGQQATLRCSPISGHTSVYWYQQALGLGLQFLLWYDEGEERNRGNFPPRFSGRQFPNYSSELNVNALELEDSALYLCASSRRHRTNTEAFFGQGTRLTVV.

The V call is TRBV5-1, the J call TRBJ1-1; D possibly corresponds to TRBD1 (6 bases). The length of the CDR3 is 14 residues. In germline, CDR1 is SGHRS, CDR2 YFSETQ. Between the trimmed V and J ends, which lost 4 bases and 5 bases, there was a span of 15 bases. CDR3 protein: CASSPDRPITEAFF. CDR3 nucleotides: TGCGCCAGCAGCCCGGACAGACCGATTACTGAAGCTTTCTTT.

The V gene is TRBV19, the J gene TRBJ1-6; a possible D gene is TRBD1 (6 bases). V was trimmed by 0 bases and J by 9 bases, leaving 9 bases between them. The germline V gene has CDR1 LNHDA and CDR2 SQIVND (reference sequence). The CDR3 is 14 amino acids. The CDR3 region has the DNA TGTGCCAGTAGTATAGATGAGGACAGTTCACCCCTCCACTTT. The encoded protein is CASSIDEDSSPLHF.

The chain uses TRBV7-8 and TRBJ1-4; D unclear. V dropped 2 bases and J dropped 0 bases, with 7 bases sitting between them. Germline CDR1 SGHVS, CDR2 FQNEAQ. This CDR3 has 15 residues. CDR3 protein: CASSLSQPTNEKLFF. The CDR3 DNA is TGTGCCAGCAGCTTAAGTCAGCCAACTAATGAAAAACTGTTTTTT. The complete variable domain, with remaining parts taken from reference TRBV7-8 and TRBJ1-4, reads GAGVSQSPRYKVAKRGQDVALRCDPISGHVSLFWYQQALGQGPEFLTYFQNEAQLDKSGLPSDRFFAERPEGSVSTLKIQRTQQEDSAVYLCASSLSQPTNEKLFFGSGTQLSVL.

This sequence joins TRBV30 and TRBJ2-1; TRBD1 matches at 11 bases. Germline CDR1 and CDR2: GTSNPN and SVGIG (reference sequence). The CDR3 contains 15 residues. The ends lost 0 bases at V and 8 bases at J; junction bases unmatched: 6. The CDR3 DNA reads as TGTGCCTGGAGTGTACTAGGGACAGGGGGGGATGAGCAGTTCTTC. The encoded protein is CAWSVLGTGGDEQFF.

The chain couples TRBV5-1 to TRBJ1-1; TRBD1 agrees at 10 bases. V gave up 4 bases and J gave up 7 bases; unmatched junction bases: 7. This CDR3 has 14 residues. Germline V gene sequence: CDR1 SGHRS, CDR2 YFSETQ. CDR3 amino acids: CASSGGTGVDEAFF. The CDR3 coding sequence is TGCGCCAGCAGCGGGGGGACAGGGGTTGATGAAGCTTTCTTT.

The chain uses TRBV30 and TRBJ1-1; no definite D call. Germline-derived CDR1 and CDR2 are GTSNPN and SVGIG (reference sequence). This CDR3 is built from 10 residues. V was pared by 2 bases and J by 11 bases, with 9 bases between. The CDR3 spells CAWSSERAFF. In nucleotides, the CDR3 is TGTGCCTGGAGTAGTGAGCGGGCTTTCTTT.

This rearrangement joins TRBV7-8 to TRBJ1-2; D call uncertain. Trimming left V 1 base short and J 7 bases short, with 7 bases between. This CDR3 comprises 12 residues. CDR1 and CDR2 (germline): SGHVS, FQNEAQ. The CDR3 sequence is CASSLEGAGYTF. Here the CDR3 DNA reads TGTGCCAGCAGCTTAGAGGGAGCTGGCTACACCTTC.

This sequence joins TRBV12-3 or TRBV12-4 and TRBJ2-3; the D gene could be TRBD1 or TRBD2 (5 bases each). V gave up 11 bases and J gave up 3 bases, with 15 bases separating them. The CDR3 runs to 13 residues. The CDR3 region is CAVHTGGTDTQYF. CDR3 DNA sequence: TGTGCCGTCCATACTGGGGGTACAGATACGCAGTATTTT.

This chain connects TRBV20-1 to TRBJ1-2, with 9 nucleotides matching TRBD1. The CDR3 is made up of 11 amino acids. Germline CDR1 is DFQATT and CDR2 is SNEGSKA (reference sequence). Trimming at V came to 5 bases and at J to 6 bases, leaving 1 base not matched to a gene. The CDR3 coding sequence is TGCAGTGCTCGGACAGGGGATGGCTACACCTTC. As protein: CSARTGDGYTF.

The chain joins TRBV11-3 to TRBJ2-2; D is uncertain. Looked up from germline, CDR1 is SGHNT and CDR2 is YENEEA. Trimming pared 3 bases from V and 7 bases from J, leaving 6 bases between. The CDR3 is made up of 12 amino acids. The CDR3 DNA sequence: TGTGCCAGCAGCTTCTATGGCGGGGAGCTGTTTTTT. Translating it yields CASSFYGGELFF.

This chain connects TRBV7-8 to TRBJ1-2; weak D call: TRBD1 (5 bases). This CDR3 region has 16 residues. The germline V and J ends were trimmed by 3 bases and 0 bases, with 14 bases remaining between them. Looked up from germline, CDR1 is SGHVS and CDR2 is FQNEAQ. The CDR3 sequence is CASSFGGWGANYGYTF. DNA for the CDR3: TGTGCCAGCAGCTTCGGCGGTTGGGGGGCTAACTATGGCTACACCTTC.

V gene TRBV30 combines with J gene TRBJ2-1, with D tentatively TRBD1 (5 bases). V was shortened by 3 bases and J by 6 bases, with 18 bases between the two germline ends. This CDR3 is built from 15 residues. The germline V gene has CDR1 GTSNPN and CDR2 SVGIG (reference sequence). The CDR3 reads CAWRKLQGRVNEQFF. The DNA of the CDR3 is TGTGCCTGGAGAAAATTGCAGGGTAGGGTCAATGAGCAGTTCTTC.

The V and J genes are TRBV5-1 and TRBJ1-6; D unclear. CDR3 length: 15 residues. Per the germline V gene, CDR1 is SGHRS and CDR2 is YFSETQ. The ends were cut back, 6 bases at V and 0 bases at J, with 10 bases in the middle. CDR3 nucleotide sequence: TGCGCCAGCAAGCGGGAAAGCTCCTATAATTCACCCCTCCACTTT. As protein: CASKRESSYNSPLHF. Based on the CDR3 plus reference TRBV5-1 and TRBJ1-6, the full variable domain is KAGVTQTPRYLIKTRGQQVTLSCSPISGHRSVSWYQQTPGQGLQFLFEYFSETQRNKGNFPGRFSGRQFSNSRSEMNVSTLELGDSALYLCASKRESSYNSPLHFGNGTRLTVT.

The chain links TRBV7-9 to TRBJ1-1, with D maybe TRBD1 (5 bases). Trimming took off 5 bases at V and 3 bases at J, with 19 bases between the two ends. CDR1 and CDR2 (germline): SEHNR, FQNEAQ (reference sequence). The length of the CDR3 is 16 residues. The CDR3 reads CASSHGRAGLDTEAFF. The CDR3 DNA is TGTGCCAGCAGCCACGGCAGGGCAGGGCTAGACACTGAAGCTTTCTTT.

This clonotype was observed a single time. The CDR3: CASSPSGREIGGYTF. The DNA for the CDR3 is TGTGCCAGCTCACCATCCGGCAGGGAAATCGGTGGCTACACCTTC. The rearrangement links TRBV18 to TRBJ1-2; TRBD1 is a possible D gene (5 bases). From germline, CDR1 is KGHSH and CDR2 LQKENI. Trimming pared 2 bases from V and 7 bases from J, leaving 17 bases between. The CDR3 totals 15 residues. Full variable domain (remainder filled in from reference TRBV18 and TRBJ1-2): NAGVMQNPRHLVRRRGQEARLRCSPMKGHSHVYWYRQLPEEGLKFMVYLQKENIIDESGMPKERFSAEFPKEGPSILRIQQVVRGDSAAYFCASSPSGREIGGYTFGSGTRLTVV.

The chain couples TRBV12-3 or TRBV12-4 to TRBJ2-7; TRBD2 matches 8 bases. V was pared by 5 bases and J by 4 bases, with 13 bases of the junction left unmatched. The CDR3 consists of 16 residues. The CDR3 is CASSPAFGTSGYEQYF. CDR3 DNA: TGTGCCAGCAGTCCCGCCTTCGGGACTAGTGGGTACGAGCAGTACTTC.

The J gene is TRBJ1-2, the V gene TRBV29-1; no clear D gene. The germline V gene has CDR1 SQVTM and CDR2 ANQGSEA. Trimming cost V 3 bases and J 6 bases, with 8 bases left between them. CDR3 length: 11 residues. DNA for the CDR3: TGCAGCGTTGACGGGCTTGATGGCTACACCTTC. Residues: CSVDGLDGYTF.

The V gene is TRBV11-2, the J gene TRBJ2-1; TRBD1 or TRBD2 may be the D gene (6 bases each). The CDR3 totals 15 residues. V was cut by 6 bases and J by 7 bases, with 19 bases left in between. Germline V lookup: CDR1 SGHAT, CDR2 FQNNGV. The CDR3 reads CASSQGGTLWNEQFF. Written as DNA, the CDR3 is TGTGCCAGCAGTCAAGGGGGGACCTTATGGAATGAGCAGTTCTTC.

This rearrangement joins TRBV19 to TRBJ1-4; no clear D. There are 13 residues in the CDR3. V was clipped by 2 bases and J by 6 bases, with 7 bases between them. CDR1 is LNHDA, CDR2 SQIVND, per germline (reference sequence). CDR3 protein: CASSIRFDEKLFF. CDR3 DNA: TGTGCCAGTAGTATAAGGTTCGATGAAAAACTGTTTTTT.

The chain couples TRBV9 to TRBJ1-1; D may be TRBD1 (5 bases). Trimming left V 4 bases short and J 4 bases short, with 11 bases between. This CDR3 spans 13 amino acids. Germline loops: CDR1 SGDLS, CDR2 YYNGEE. The CDR3 sequence is CASSIGGSTEAFF. DNA of the CDR3: TGTGCCAGCAGCATCGGGGGGAGCACTGAAGCTTTCTTT.

The CDR3 loop is CASTDRGLGDTQYF. As DNA, the CDR3 is TGTGCCAGCACCGATCGGGGGTTGGGGGATACGCAGTATTTT. The rearrangement uses TRBV9 and TRBJ2-3; possible D gene TRBD2, 6 bases. In germline, CDR1 is SGDLS, CDR2 YYNGEE. Trimming pared 6 bases from V and 6 bases from J, leaving 17 bases between. The CDR3 is made up of 14 amino acids.